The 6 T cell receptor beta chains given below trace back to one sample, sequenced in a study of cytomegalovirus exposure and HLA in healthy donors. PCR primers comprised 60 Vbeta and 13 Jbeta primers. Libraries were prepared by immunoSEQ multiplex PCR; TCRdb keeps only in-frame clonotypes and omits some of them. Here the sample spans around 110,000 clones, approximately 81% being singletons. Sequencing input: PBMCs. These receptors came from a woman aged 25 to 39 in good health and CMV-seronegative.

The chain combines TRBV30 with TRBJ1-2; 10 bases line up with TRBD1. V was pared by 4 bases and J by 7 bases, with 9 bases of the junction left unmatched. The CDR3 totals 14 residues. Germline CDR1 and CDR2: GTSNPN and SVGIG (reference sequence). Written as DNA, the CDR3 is TGTGCCTGGATCTTGGGGACAGGGGCGGCTGGCTACACCTTC. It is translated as CAWILGTGAAGYTF.

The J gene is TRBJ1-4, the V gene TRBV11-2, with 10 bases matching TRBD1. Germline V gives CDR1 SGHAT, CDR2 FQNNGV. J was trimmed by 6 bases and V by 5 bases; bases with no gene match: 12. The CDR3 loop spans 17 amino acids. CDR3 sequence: CASSRGGTGANYEKLFF. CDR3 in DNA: TGTGCCAGCAGCCGAGGAGGGACAGGGGCTAATTATGAAAAACTGTTTTTT.

In DNA form, the CDR3 reads TGTGCCAGCAGCCCCGGACAGGGATCCTACGAGCAGTACTTC. It codes for CASSPGQGSYEQYF. The chain has TRBV6-5 and TRBJ2-5, with 8 bases that match TRBD1. The assigned J gene may be wrong: the sequence end matches TRBJ2-7 better. There are 14 residues in the CDR3. Germline V CDR1 and CDR2: MNHEY, SVGAGI.

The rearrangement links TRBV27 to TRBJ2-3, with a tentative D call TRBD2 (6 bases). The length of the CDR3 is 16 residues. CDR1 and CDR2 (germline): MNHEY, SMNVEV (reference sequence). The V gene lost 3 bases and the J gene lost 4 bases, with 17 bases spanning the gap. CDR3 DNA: TGTGCCAGCAGTTTTAGGAGCGGGCCCCGTCCAGATACGCAGTATTTT. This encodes CASSFRSGPRPDTQYF.

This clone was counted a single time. The CDR3 sequence is CAGGKTTSNYGYTF. In DNA form, the CDR3 reads TGTGCCGGCGGTAAAACAACATCTAACTATGGCTACACCTTC. The rearrangement uses TRBV6-1 and TRBJ1-2; D call uncertain. CDR3 length: 14 residues. Trimming took 11 bases from V and 0 from J, leaving 16 bases between them. Per germline, CDR1 MNHNS and CDR2 SASEGT.

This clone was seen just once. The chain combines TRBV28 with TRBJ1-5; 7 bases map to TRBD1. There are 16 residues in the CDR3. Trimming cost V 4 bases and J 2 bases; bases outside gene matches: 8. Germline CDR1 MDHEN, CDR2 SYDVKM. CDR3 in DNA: TGTGCCAGCAGTTCTTTAGGCACAGGGGGCAATCAGCCCCAGCATTTT. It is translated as CASSSLGTGGNQPQHF.